The rows below give T cell receptor beta chains drawn from one sample of a study of cytomegalovirus exposure and HLA in healthy donors. Measured with immunoSEQ multiplex PCR; TCRdb has only the in-frame clones, and not every one. The sample has some 170,000 clones, approximately 87% seen once; the top ten hold more than 1.2%. Sample: PBMCs. These receptors came from a woman aged 25 to 39 in good health and CMV-seronegative. Both conserved end residues are part of each CDR3. D genes are given only for firm matches. Only some rows state a clone size, as once, few, many or a class for expanded clones.

>TRBD1|TRBV7-9|TRBJ2-7|NA
CASSGDRSYEQYF
TGTGCCAGCAGCGGGGACAGATCCTACGAGCAGTACTTC
>TRBD1|TRBV14|TRBJ1-2|few
CASSQDGQGDYYGYTF
TGTGCCAGCAGCCAAGATGGACAGGGGGATTACTATGGCTACACCTTC
>NA|TRBV5-4|TRBJ1-1|NA
CASSLVSGPEAFF
TGTGCCAGCAGCTTGGTGTCAGGGCCTGAAGCTTTCTTT
>NA|TRBV5-6|TRBJ2-2|NA
CASSLAGRGGDGFGELFF
TGTGCCAGCAGCTTGGCCGGTCGAGGGGGAGATGGATTCGGGGAGCTGTTTTTT
>NA|TRBV6-5|TRBJ2-3|once
CASSSSVSSTDTQYF
TGTGCCAGCAGTTCATCGGTTAGTAGCACAGATACGCAGTATTTT
>NA|TRBV6-1|TRBJ1-1|NA
CASSGTANTEAFF
TGTGCCAGCAGTGGCACAGCGAACACTGAAGCTTTCTTT
>TRBD2|TRBV15|TRBJ2-3|NA
CATSTTGRGPDTQYF
TGTGCCACCAGCACTACGGGGAGGGGCCCAGATACGCAGTATTTT
>TRBD2|TRBV29-1|TRBJ2-5|NA
CSVRSLAGVVVTQYF
TGCAGCGTTAGGAGCCTAGCGGGGGTCGTGGTGACCCAGTACTTC
>NA|TRBV27|TRBJ2-1|NA
CASSLSHGLAYNEQFF
TGTGCCAGCAGTTTATCCCACGGGTTGGCCTACAATGAGCAGTTCTTC
>NA|TRBV9|TRBJ1-3|NA
CASSGRNSGNTIYF
TGTGCCAGCAGCGGCAGGAACTCTGGAAACACCATATATTTT
>NA|TRBV5-5|TRBJ1-1|NA
CASSLANWNTEAFF
TGTGCCAGCAGCTTGGCGAACTGGAACACTGAAGCTTTCTTT
>TRBD1|TRBV6-5|TRBJ2-4|NA
CATKRRQGANIQYF
TGTGCCACTAAAAGAAGACAGGGGGCTAACATTCAGTACTTC
>NA|TRBV10-2|TRBJ1-1|NA
CASTGQRNTEAFF
TGCGCCAGCACAGGACAGAGGAACACTGAAGCTTTCTTT
>NA|TRBV5-5|TRBJ2-1|NA
CASSLSGQDNNEQFF
TGTGCCAGCAGCTTGTCGGGACAAGATAACAATGAGCAGTTCTTC
>TRBD1|TRBV10-3|TRBJ1-1|NA
CAISGRMDRVDTEAFF
TGTGCCATCAGTGGGAGGATGGACAGGGTGGACACTGAAGCTTTCTTT
>NA|TRBV6-1|TRBJ1-6|NA
CASTSISTSDSPLHF
TGTGCCAGCACCAGTATATCGACTTCCGATTCACCCCTCCACTTT
>TRBD1|TRBV7-2|TRBJ1-2|NA
CASSPRTGTGLFYGYTF
TGTGCCAGCAGCCCCCGAACCGGGACAGGGCTGTTCTATGGCTACACCTTC
>NA|TRBV27|TRBJ2-5|NA
CASSLNRFQETQYF
TGTGCCAGCAGTTTGAACAGATTTCAAGAGACCCAGTACTTC
>TRBD1|TRBV7-2|TRBJ2-7|NA
CASSFSRGQGFEQYF
TGTGCCAGCAGCTTTTCCCGGGGACAGGGGTTCGAGCAGTACTTC
>NA|TRBV13|TRBJ2-5|NA
CASSSLGSGPGSETQYF
TGTGCCAGCAGCTCCCTGGGGAGCGGCCCCGGGTCAGAGACCCAGTACTTC
>NA|TRBV11-2|TRBJ2-2|NA
CASSLGAAGGELFF
TGTGCCAGCAGCTTAGGGGCAGCCGGTGGGGAGCTGTTTTTT
>NA|TRBV2|TRBJ1-2|NA
CASSEWPATSYGYTF
TGTGCCAGCAGTGAGTGGCCAGCCACTAGCTATGGCTACACCTTC
>NA|TRBV13|TRBJ1-5|NA
CASSGGNQPQHF
TGTGCCAGCAGCGGGGGGAATCAGCCCCAGCATTTT
>TRBD2|TRBV7-2|TRBJ2-5|NA
CASRRGVSNKETQYF
TGTGCCAGCAGGCGGGGGGTCTCAAATAAAGAGACCCAGTACTTC
>TRBD2|TRBV7-2|TRBJ2-1|once
CASSLGKTSPNEQFF
TGTGCCAGCAGCTTAGGTAAGACTAGCCCCAATGAGCAGTTCTTC
>NA|TRBV4-1|TRBJ2-5|NA
CASSQGWQTQYF
TGCGCCAGCAGCCAAGGTTGGCAGACCCAGTACTTC
>NA|TRBV6-5|TRBJ1-2|NA
CASRTGSGNYGYTF
TGTGCCAGCCGAACAGGGAGTGGAAACTATGGCTACACCTTC
>NA|TRBV7-9|TRBJ2-5|few
CASSLARVQETQYF
TGTGCCAGCAGCTTAGCCAGGGTCCAAGAGACCCAGTACTTC
>NA|TRBV10-3|TRBJ1-2|once
CAISETINYGYTF
TGTGCCATCAGTGAGACAATTAACTATGGCTACACCTTC
>TRBD1|TRBV27|TRBJ2-7|NA
CASSGQGMSSYEQYF
TGTGCCAGCAGTGGACAGGGTATGTCATCCTACGAGCAGTACTTC
>TRBD2|TRBV29-1|TRBJ2-1|NA
CSVVLAGPYNSYNEQFF
TGCAGCGTTGTCCTAGCGGGGCCGTACAACTCCTACAATGAGCAGTTCTTC
>NA|TRBV30|TRBJ1-4|NA
CAWNRATNEKLFF
TGTGCCTGGAACAGAGCAACTAATGAAAAACTGTTTTTT
>TRBD1|TRBV6-1|TRBJ1-2|NA
CASSRDSSYGYTF
TGTGCCAGCAGTCGGGACAGCTCCTATGGCTACACCTTC
>TRBD2|TRBV5-1|TRBJ2-1|NA
CASSYGTGGENEQFF
TGCGCCAGCAGTTATGGGACGGGGGGGGAGAATGAGCAGTTCTTC
>NA|TRBV29-1|TRBJ1-1|NA
CSVRGFMNTEAFF
TGCAGCGTGAGGGGGTTCATGAACACTGAAGCTTTCTTT
>TRBD1|TRBV5-1|TRBJ1-1|NA
CASSLKGTGGPLAFF
TGCGCCAGCAGCTTGAAAGGGACAGGGGGACCCCTAGCTTTCTTT
>NA|TRBV2|TRBJ2-7|few
CASSEGGYEQYF
TGTGCCAGCAGTGAGGGGGGCTACGAGCAGTACTTC
>TRBD2|TRBV27|TRBJ2-7|NA
CASSLNSGGYEQYF
TGTGCCAGCAGTTTAAATAGCGGGGGCTACGAGCAGTACTTC
>TRBD2|TRBV18|TRBJ2-7|NA
CASSPGTSSEQYF
TGTGCCAGCTCACCCGGGACTAGTAGCGAGCAGTACTTC
>NA|TRBV6-5|TRBJ2-7|NA
CASSYGGARSYEQYF
TGTGCCAGCAGTTATGGGGGGGCGCGTTCCTACGAGCAGTACTTC
>NA|TRBV9|TRBJ1-2|NA
CASSVSTNYGYTF
TGTGCCAGCAGCGTTTCAACTAACTATGGCTACACCTTC
>NA|TRBV5-1|TRBJ1-1|NA
CASSPPGQRNTEAFF
TGCGCCAGCAGCCCACCTGGACAGCGGAACACTGAAGCTTTCTTT
>NA|TRBV5-1|TRBJ2-7|NA
CASSLVRGSYEQYF
TGCGCCAGCAGCTTGGTTCGCGGTTCCTACGAGCAGTACTTC
>TRBD1|TRBV15|TRBJ2-7|NA
CATSRAQGTAYEQYF
TGTGCCACCAGCAGGGCACAAGGGACAGCCTACGAGCAGTACTTC
>TRBD2|TRBV6-1|TRBJ2-1|NA
CASNRDYLYNEQFF
TGTGCCAGCAACCGGGACTACCTCTACAATGAGCAGTTCTTC
>NA|TRBV7-9|TRBJ1-1|NA
CASSLDRTEAFF
TGTGCCAGCAGCTTAGACAGGACTGAAGCTTTCTTT
>NA|TRBV21-1|TRBJ2-7|NA
CASSKVTSGTTYEQYF
TGTGCCAGCAGCAAAGTAACTAGCGGGACGACCTACGAGCAGTACTTC
>NA|TRBV15|TRBJ2-3|NA
CATSSLWEIGNPGTDTQYF
TGTGCCACCAGCAGCCTATGGGAGATAGGAAATCCAGGCACAGATACGCAGTATTTT
>NA|TRBV5-1|TRBJ2-7|NA
CASSPLTGYSSYEQYF
TGCGCCAGCAGCCCCTTGACAGGTTATAGCTCCTACGAGCAGTACTTC
>TRBD2|TRBV7-2|TRBJ2-5|NA
CASSLAQDSGEYF
TGTGCCAGCAGCTTAGCGCAAGATAGCGGGGAGTACTTC
>NA|TRBV5-1|TRBJ1-2|NA
CASSRTGGLYGYTF
TGCGCCAGCAGTCGCACGGGGGGGCTGTATGGCTACACCTTC